These T cell receptor beta chains were read from a single sample in a study of siplizumab effects on memory and regulatory T cells. Clones were read by immunoSEQ multiplex PCR, and TCRdb kept only the in-frame ones, dropping some. The sample has just under 85,000 clones, approximately 86% seen once; the top ten hold around 1.4%. The material sequenced was Tregs sorted from blood. The receptors shown here come from a human donor in good health. CDR3s include the opening cysteine and the closing phenylalanine or tryptophan. A D gene is named only where the DNA matches it firmly. Clone size is given for some rows only: seen once, a few or many times, or a class if the clone is expanded.

size	V	J	D	DNA	CDR3
-	TRBV2	TRBJ2-7	TRBD1	TGTGCCGGGATCCGACAGGGGGCCTACGAGCAGTACTTC	CAGIRQGAYEQYF
-	TRBV27	TRBJ2-3	-	TGTGCCAGCGGTATATCGGCGCAGTATTTT	CASGISAQYF
-	TRBV5-1	TRBJ1-1	-	TGCGCCAGCAGCTTGAGCGGTTGGAACACTGAAGCTTTCTTT	CASSLSGWNTEAFF
few	TRBV19	TRBJ1-1	TRBD1	TGTGCCAGTAGTATTCCAGGGGGCGAAGCTTTCTTT	CASSIPGGEAFF
-	TRBV5-1	TRBJ2-4	TRBD1	TGCGCCAGCAGCTCAGAAGGGGGCAACATTCAGTACTTC	CASSSEGGNIQYF
-	TRBV5-4	TRBJ2-7	TRBD2	TGTGCCAGCAGCTCCGGACTAGCGGGGAGAGGGCAGTACTTC	CASSSGLAGRGQYF
-	TRBV15	TRBJ1-2	TRBD1	TGTGCCACCAGCAGACAATTGACAGGGAACTATGGCTACACCTTC	CATSRQLTGNYGYTF
-	TRBV5-1	TRBJ1-6	-	TGCGCCAGCAGCTTGTCAACCGGGACCAATTCACCCCTCCACTTT	CASSLSTGTNSPLHF
once	TRBV18	TRBJ1-1	TRBD1	TGTGCCAGCTCACCCTTGACAGGGGTGAACACTGAAGCTTTCTTT	CASSPLTGVNTEAFF
-	TRBV18	TRBJ2-7	-	TGTGCCAGCTCATCGAGTACCGAAATCTACGAGCAGTACTTC	CASSSSTEIYEQYF
-	TRBV11-1	TRBJ2-1	-	TGTGCCAGCAGCCACTACATAGGGAATGAGCAGTTCTTC	CASSHYIGNEQFF
-	TRBV11-2	TRBJ2-7	-	TGTGCCAGCAGCCCTGACAGGTTTAACCACGAGCAGTACTTC	CASSPDRFNHEQYF
-	TRBV7-2	TRBJ2-5	TRBD2	TGTGCCAGCAGTGTTGGCGGGCGGGGGGGCGGAGAGACCCAGTACTTC	CASSVGGRGGGETQYF
-	TRBV6-6	TRBJ1-1	TRBD1	TGTGCCACCGCCGGACAGGCGAACACTGAAGCTTTCTTT	CATAGQANTEAFF
-	TRBV13	TRBJ1-2	-	TGTGCCAGCAGCCTACAGGGATCATTTGGCTACACCTTC	CASSLQGSFGYTF
-	TRBV9	TRBJ1-1	-	TGTGCCAGCAGCCCCCTGTGGGGTGAAGCTTTCTTT	CASSPLWGEAFF
-	TRBV7-3	TRBJ1-1	TRBD1	TGTGCCAGCAGCCCAGGACAGGGGAACACTGAAGCTTTCTTT	CASSPGQGNTEAFF
-	TRBV10-3	TRBJ2-3	TRBD2	TGTGCCATCAGCGGGGGGGAGACAGATACGCAGTATTTT	CAISGGETDTQYF
-	TRBV4-2	TRBJ2-1	-	TGTGCCAGCAGCCAAGAGGGCCTCGGGTCCAATGAGCAGTTCTTC	CASSQEGLGSNEQFF
-	TRBV19	TRBJ1-3	-	TGTGCCAGTAGTGGTCTTGTCGGGGCAAGCTCTGGAAACACCATATATTTT	CASSGLVGASSGNTIYF
-	TRBV15	TRBJ1-3	TRBD1	TGTGCCACCAGCATGAACCTGGGACAGCTTCGGGGCACCATATATTTT	CATSMNLGQLRGTIYF
few	TRBV2	TRBJ2-3	TRBD2	TGTGCCAGCAGTGAGGGGCGGGGGGGCCTCACAGATACGCAGTATTTT	CASSEGRGGLTDTQYF
-	TRBV5-1	TRBJ2-1	TRBD1	TGCGCCAGCACGGGACAGGGCCACAATGAGCAGTTCTTC	CASTGQGHNEQFF
few	TRBV9	TRBJ1-2	-	TGTGCCAGCAGCGTGGGAGTCGTGGTGGGCGGCTACACCTTC	CASSVGVVVGGYTF
-	TRBV7-6	TRBJ2-7	-	TGTGCCAGCAGCTCGGACACCTACGAGCAGTACTTC	CASSSDTYEQYF
once	TRBV9	TRBJ1-4	TRBD1	TGTGCCAGCAATCGACAGGGGCCTAATGAAAAACTGTTTTTT	CASNRQGPNEKLFF
-	TRBV7-8	TRBJ2-6	-	TGTGCCAGCAGCGTTATAAACCCACAAAGTCGGGCCAACGTCCTGACTTTC	CASSVINPQSRANVLTF
-	TRBV10-2	TRBJ1-3	-	TGCGCCAGCAGTGAAGTCGCTGGAAGCACCATATATTTT	CASSEVAGSTIYF
-	TRBV2	TRBJ1-2	-	TGTGCCAGCAGTGAAGCGGTGCAGACTAAAGGCTACACCTTC	CASSEAVQTKGYTF
-	TRBV2	TRBJ2-3	TRBD1	TGTGCCAGCGACAGGGGGCGGGATACGCAGTATTTT	CASDRGRDTQYF
-	TRBV5-1	TRBJ1-1	TRBD1	TGCGCCAGCAGCCCATTGGAGGCAGGGGGGAACACTGAAGCTTTCTTT	CASSPLEAGGNTEAFF
once	TRBV9	TRBJ1-2	-	TGTGCCAGCAGCGTAGACAATAACTATGGCTACACCTTC	CASSVDNNYGYTF
-	TRBV30	TRBJ1-3	TRBD1	TGTGCCTGGAGAACAGGGGTTGGAAACACCATATATTTT	CAWRTGVGNTIYF
-	TRBV7-9	TRBJ1-2	TRBD1	TGTGCCAGCAGCTTAGGGACAGGGAACTATGGCTACACCTTC	CASSLGTGNYGYTF
-	TRBV29-1	TRBJ2-7	TRBD1	TGCAGCGTTGCCGGGACAGCGAGATACGAGCAGTACTTC	CSVAGTARYEQYF
-	TRBV18	TRBJ2-3	-	TGTGCCAGCTCACCAGGGGTAGATACGCAGTATTTT	CASSPGVDTQYF
-	TRBV9	TRBJ1-2	-	TGTGCCAGCAGTGAACAGGGTGACTATGGCTACACCTTC	CASSEQGDYGYTF